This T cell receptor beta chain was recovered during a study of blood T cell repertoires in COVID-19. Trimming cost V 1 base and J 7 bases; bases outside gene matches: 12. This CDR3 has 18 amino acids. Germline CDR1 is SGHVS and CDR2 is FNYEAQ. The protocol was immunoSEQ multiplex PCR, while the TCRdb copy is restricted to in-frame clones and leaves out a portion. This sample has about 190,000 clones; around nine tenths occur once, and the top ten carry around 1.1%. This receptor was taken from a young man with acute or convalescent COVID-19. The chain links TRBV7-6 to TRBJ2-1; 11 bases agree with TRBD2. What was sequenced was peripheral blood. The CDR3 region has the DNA TGTGCCAGCAGCTTAGGTTTACTAGCGGGAGCTCCCTCGAATGAGCAGTTCTTC. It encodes CASSLGLLAGAPSNEQFF. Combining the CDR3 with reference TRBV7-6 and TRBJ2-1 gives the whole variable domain GAGVSQSPRYKVTKRGQDVALRCDPISGHVSLYWYRQALGQGPEFLTYFNYEAQQDKSGLPNDRFSAERPEGSISTLTIQRTEQRDSAMYRCASSLGLLAGAPSNEQFFGPGTRLTVL.